The rows below give T cell receptor beta chains drawn from one sample of a study of cytomegalovirus exposure and HLA in healthy donors. Clones were sequenced by immunoSEQ multiplex PCR, and TCRdb holds only the in-frame ones, with some missing. Among approximately 120,000 clones listed, over 65% were seen once. Sequenced input: PBMCs. The receptor source for this set is a man aged 50-59 years in good health and CMV-seronegative. Both conserved end residues are part of each CDR3. A D gene is named only where the DNA matches it firmly. The size field is filled for only some rows; it gives once, few, many or a size class.

TRBD1	TRBV5-1	NA	TRBJ2-7	CASSSQGAYEQYF	TGCGCCAGCAGCTCACAGGGGGCCTACGAGCAGTACTTC
NA	TRBV7-3	NA	TRBJ2-2	CASSLNSAGELFF	TGTGCCAGCAGCTTAAATAGCGCCGGGGAGCTGTTTTTT
NA	TRBV18	NA	TRBJ1-1	CASSPRSPGMNTEAFF	TGTGCCAGCTCACCGCGATCTCCGGGAATGAACACTGAAGCTTTCTTT
TRBD1	TRBV29-1	NA	TRBJ2-3	CSVPRTGGGTDTQYF	TGCAGCGTCCCGCGGACAGGGGGAGGCACAGATACGCAGTATTTT
NA	TRBV6-1	few	TRBJ2-4	CASSRRDAKNIQYF	TGTGCCAGCAGTCGGCGGGATGCCAAAAACATTCAGTACTTC
TRBD2	TRBV10-3	NA	TRBJ2-2	CAILREGLNTGELFF	TGTGCCATCCTGCGGGAGGGCCTTAACACCGGGGAGCTGTTTTTT
NA	TRBV29-1	NA	TRBJ1-1	CSVEALLGLGTAFF	TGCAGCGTTGAAGCCTTACTGGGACTTGGTACAGCTTTCTTT
TRBD2	TRBV10-3	NA	TRBJ2-7	CAISESALAGVYEQYF	TGTGCCATCAGTGAGTCTGCACTAGCGGGAGTCTACGAGCAGTACTTC
NA	TRBV19	few	TRBJ2-6	CASSIAVRGSGANVLTF	TGTGCCAGTAGTATAGCGGTCAGGGGCTCTGGGGCCAACGTCCTGACTTTC
TRBD2	TRBV5-4	NA	TRBJ2-1	CASSPKGGDRNEQFF	TGTGCCAGCAGCCCCAAGGGAGGGGATAGGAATGAGCAGTTCTTC
NA	TRBV6-1	few	TRBJ1-2	CASDLTGFGYTF	TGTGCCAGCGATCTAACAGGGTTTGGCTACACCTTC
TRBD1	TRBV27	NA	TRBJ1-2	CASSTGGGVGYTF	TGTGCCAGCAGTACAGGGGGCGGTGTTGGCTACACCTTC
NA	TRBV4-1	NA	TRBJ2-1	CASSQDEASYNEQFF	TGCGCCAGCAGCCAAGATGAAGCATCCTACAATGAGCAGTTCTTC
NA	TRBV9	NA	TRBJ2-6	CASSAQANPISGANVLTF	TGTGCCAGCAGCGCACAGGCAAATCCCATCTCTGGGGCCAACGTCCTGACTTTC
NA	TRBV18	NA	TRBJ1-1	CASSPLDPEAFF	TGTGCCAGCTCACCACTAGATCCTGAAGCTTTCTTT
NA	TRBV19	NA	TRBJ2-1	CASSGTWGGSSRNEQFF	TGTGCCAGTAGTGGAACATGGGGCGGTTCGTCAAGGAATGAGCAGTTCTTC
NA	TRBV30	NA	TRBJ2-4	CAWSQDFSIQYF	TGCGCCTGGAGTCAGGACTTCAGCATTCAGTACTTC
TRBD1	TRBV6-5	NA	TRBJ2-7	CASSPNRDRRYEQYF	TGTGCCAGCAGCCCAAACCGGGACAGGCGCTACGAGCAGTACTTC
TRBD2	TRBV19	NA	TRBJ2-1	CASSTGLAGVSYNEQFF	TGTGCCAGTAGTACAGGACTAGCGGGAGTATCCTACAATGAGCAGTTCTTC
TRBD1	TRBV5-1	NA	TRBJ2-5	CASTSTGGKETQYF	TGCGCCAGCACCTCAACAGGGGGCAAAGAGACCCAGTACTTC
TRBD2	TRBV13	NA	TRBJ2-7	CASSFERTSSYEQYF	TGTGCCAGCAGCTTCGAGCGGACTAGCTCCTACGAGCAGTACTTC
TRBD1	TRBV2	NA	TRBJ1-3	CASSPQGTGNTIYF	TGTGCCAGCAGTCCACAGGGGACTGGAAACACCATATATTTT
TRBD2	TRBV11-2	NA	TRBJ2-3	CASSSNSGRDTQYF	TGTGCCAGCAGCTCCAATAGCGGGAGGGATACGCAGTATTTT
NA	TRBV2	NA	TRBJ2-3	CASSEYGPSTDTQYF	TGTGCCAGCAGTGAGTACGGTCCTAGCACAGATACGCAGTATTTT
NA	TRBV5-1	NA	TRBJ2-7	CASSSGHNTPYEQYF	TGCGCCAGCAGCTCGGGACACAATACCCCCTACGAGCAGTACTTC
NA	TRBV5-1	NA	TRBJ2-3	CASSLESGTSTDTQYF	TGCGCCAGCAGCTTGGAGTCGGGGACTAGCACAGATACGCAGTATTTT
TRBD2	TRBV13	NA	TRBJ2-1	CASSLEESAGGEDEQFF	TGTGCCAGCAGCTTAGAAGAGTCAGCGGGAGGGGAGGATGAGCAGTTCTTC
TRBD2	TRBV9	NA	TRBJ2-3	CASTLTSGMPDTQYF	TGTGCCAGCACCTTGACTAGCGGGATGCCAGATACGCAGTATTTT
NA	TRBV14	few	TRBJ1-4	CASSQLEKLFF	TGTGCCAGCAGCCAATTAGAAAAACTGTTTTTT
NA	TRBV5-8	NA	TRBJ1-2	CASTAGHSTRGGYTF	TGTGCCAGCACTGCCGGTCATTCGACGAGAGGAGGCTACACCTTC
TRBD2	TRBV10-2	NA	TRBJ2-1	CASSERTSGKNEQFF	TGCGCCAGCAGTGAAAGGACTAGCGGGAAAAATGAGCAGTTCTTC
TRBD2	TRBV7-2	NA	TRBJ2-5	CASSISAGAVETQYF	TGTGCCAGCAGCATTTCAGCGGGAGCGGTCGAGACCCAGTACTTC
NA	TRBV18	NA	TRBJ2-1	CASSPTAGQFF	TGTGCCAGCTCACCGACGGCGGGGCAGTTCTTC
NA	TRBV7-8	NA	TRBJ2-5	CASSPDYPYHF	TGTGCCAGCAGCCCGGACTATCCCTATCACTTC
TRBD2	TRBV5-1	once	TRBJ2-1	CASSSGGNEQFF	TGCGCCAGCAGCTCGGGAGGAAATGAGCAGTTCTTC
NA	TRBV11-2	few	TRBJ1-2	CASSLQGNNYGYTF	TGTGCCAGCAGCTTACAGGGAAATAACTATGGCTACACCTTC
TRBD1	TRBV28	NA	TRBJ2-7	CASSPPPQGVSYEQYF	TGTGCCAGCAGTCCCCCCCCACAGGGGGTATCCTACGAGCAGTACTTC
TRBD1	TRBV7-2	NA	TRBJ2-7	CASSLGDSSYEQYF	TGTGCCAGCAGCTTAGGGGACAGCTCCTACGAGCAGTACTTC
TRBD1	TRBV6-6	NA	TRBJ2-1	CASNSGQGSNEQFF	TGTGCCAGCAATTCTGGACAGGGTTCCAATGAGCAGTTCTTC
TRBD1	TRBV29-1	once	TRBJ2-5	CSGGLDRGETQYF	TGCAGCGGGGGGTTGGACAGGGGTGAGACCCAGTACTTC
TRBD2	TRBV7-3	few	TRBJ2-2	CASSLAGGTTGELFF	TGTGCCAGCAGCTTAGCGGGAGGGACGACCGGGGAGCTGTTTTTT